A single sample is the source of the 9 T cell receptor beta chains below, sequenced in a study of a mutant IDH1 vaccine in newly diagnosed glioma. Time point of the sample: week 11, during vaccination. All doses held 300 ug of mutant IDH1 20-mer peptide, with topical imiquimod. Clones were sequenced by immunoSEQ multiplex PCR, and TCRdb holds only the in-frame ones, with some missing. The repertoire has around 24,000 clones, 79% of them found once; the top ten carry 8% to 8.5%. Their specific antigens are unknown. Sequencing was performed on PBMCs, taken from a glioma patient whose treatment included an IDH1 peptide vaccine. The receptor set was obtained from a man between 40 and 49 years old with glioma.

The rearrangement links TRBV4-2 to TRBJ2-7, with 10 bases fitting TRBD1. This CDR3 comprises 18 residues. The J segment lost 6 bases and the V segment lost 0 bases, leaving 14 bases of the junction unmatched. Germline V gene data show CDR1 as LGHNA and CDR2 as YNFKEQ. The CDR3 DNA reads TGTGCCAGCAGCCAAGATCCGACCTTAGGGACAGGGGATGGCGAGCAGTACTTC. Protein product: CASSQDPTLGTGDGEQYF.

This chain connects TRBV5-1 to TRBJ2-7, with D perhaps TRBD1 (5 bases). There are 18 residues in the CDR3. Deletions cut 4 bases from V and 3 bases from J, with 26 bases between. Germline assignment: CDR1 SGHRS and CDR2 YFSETQ. The CDR3 is CASSPNAMTDLTYYEQYF. CDR3 sequence (DNA): TGCGCCAGCAGCCCCAACGCTATGACAGACCTAACTTACTACGAGCAGTACTTC.

This chain links TRBV6-1 with TRBJ1-2; D not resolved. Germline V lookup: CDR1 MNHNS, CDR2 SASEGT. V dropped 6 bases and J dropped 4 bases, with 12 bases sitting between them. The length of the CDR3 is 13 residues. The CDR3 DNA sequence: TGTGCCAGCAGGGAGGCGGGCGGCTATGGCTACACCTTC. Its translation is CASREAGGYGYTF.

The rearrangement links TRBV19 to TRBJ2-5; D is perhaps TRBD1 or TRBD2 (5 bases each). Trimming took off 6 bases at V and 3 bases at J, with 11 bases between the two ends. This CDR3 region has 13 residues. CDR1 and CDR2 from the germline V gene are LNHDA and SQIVND (reference sequence). The chain's CDR3 is CASSRGREETQYF. CDR3 DNA sequence: TGTGCCAGTAGCCGGGGCAGGGAAGAGACCCAGTACTTC.

The rearrangement joins TRBV7-2 to TRBJ2-5, with D unclear. Deletions cut 1 base from V and 5 bases from J, with 11 bases between. The CDR3 is made up of 14 amino acids. Germline V gene sequence: CDR1 SGHTA, CDR2 FQGNSA. This chain's CDR3 is CASSLGSVGETQYF. DNA for the CDR3: TGTGCCAGCAGCTTAGGATCAGTTGGGGAGACCCAGTACTTC.

The genes are TRBV11-2 and TRBJ1-2; D remains unclear. Germline CDR1 reads SGHAT; CDR2 reads FQNNGV. Trimming pared 1 base from V and 6 bases from J, leaving 18 bases between. The CDR3 contains 16 residues. Here the CDR3 reads CASSLGPAAVRDGYTF. DNA for the CDR3: TGTGCCAGCAGCTTAGGCCCCGCGGCCGTCAGAGATGGCTACACCTTC.

CDR3 loop: CASGLLRGEGIGELFF. As DNA, the CDR3 is TGTGCTAGTGGTTTGTTGAGGGGAGAGGGAATCGGGGAGCTGTTTTTT. V gene TRBV12-5 combines with J gene TRBJ2-2; D may be TRBD1 or TRBD2 (5 bases each). The CDR3 consists of 16 residues. Trimming cost V 2 bases and J 7 bases, with 17 bases left between them. Looked up from germline, CDR1 is LGHNT and CDR2 is FRNRAP.

The V gene is TRBV7-2, the J gene TRBJ2-2; D remains ambiguous. The CDR3 is 16 residues long. Trimming removed 5 bases at V and 6 bases at J, with 19 bases between. The germline gives CDR1 SGHTA, CDR2 FQGNSA. The CDR3 is CASSKVGLGFSGELFF. Written as DNA, the CDR3 is TGTGCCAGCAGCAAAGTGGGCCTAGGTTTCTCCGGGGAGCTGTTTTTT. The full variable domain, with the rest looked up from reference TRBV7-2 and TRBJ2-2, is GAGVSQSPSNKVTEKGKDVELRCDPISGHTALYWYRQSLGQGLEFLIYFQGNSAPDKSGLPSDRFSAERTGGSVSTLTIQRTQQEDSAVYLCASSKVGLGFSGELFFGEGSRLTVL.

This clone came up a few times. The chain carries TRBV5-6 and TRBJ2-2, with D uncertain. Per the germline V gene, CDR1 is SGHDT and CDR2 is YYEEEE. The CDR3 covers 13 residues. V gave up 2 bases and J gave up 3 bases, with 5 bases separating them. The CDR3 region is CASSLTHTGELFF. CDR3 nucleotides: TGTGCCAGCAGCTTAACACACACCGGGGAGCTGTTTTTT.